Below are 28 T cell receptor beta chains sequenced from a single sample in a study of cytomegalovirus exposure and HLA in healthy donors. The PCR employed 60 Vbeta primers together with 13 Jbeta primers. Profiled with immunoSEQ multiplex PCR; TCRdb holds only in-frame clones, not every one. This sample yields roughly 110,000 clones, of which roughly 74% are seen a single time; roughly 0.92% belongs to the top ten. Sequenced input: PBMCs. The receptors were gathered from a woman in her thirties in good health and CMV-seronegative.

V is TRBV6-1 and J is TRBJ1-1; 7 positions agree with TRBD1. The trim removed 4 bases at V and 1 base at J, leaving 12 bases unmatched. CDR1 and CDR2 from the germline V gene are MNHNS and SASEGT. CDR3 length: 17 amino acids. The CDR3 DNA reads TGTGCCAGCAGTGGGGACGTATGGACAGGATCGAACACTGAAGCTTTCTTT. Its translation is CASSGDVWTGSNTEAFF.

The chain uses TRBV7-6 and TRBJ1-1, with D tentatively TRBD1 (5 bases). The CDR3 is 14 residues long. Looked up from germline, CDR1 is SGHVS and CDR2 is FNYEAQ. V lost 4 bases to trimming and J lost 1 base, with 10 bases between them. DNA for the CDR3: TGTGCCAGCAGCTGGTCCGGGGGGAACACTGAAGCTTTCTTT. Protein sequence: CASSWSGGNTEAFF.

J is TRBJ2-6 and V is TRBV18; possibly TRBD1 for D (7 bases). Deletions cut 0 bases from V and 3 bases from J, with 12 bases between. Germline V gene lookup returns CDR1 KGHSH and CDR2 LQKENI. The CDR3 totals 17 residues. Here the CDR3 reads CASSPPHRGGGANVLTF. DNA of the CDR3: TGTGCCAGCTCACCACCTCACAGGGGAGGTGGGGCCAACGTCCTGACTTTC.

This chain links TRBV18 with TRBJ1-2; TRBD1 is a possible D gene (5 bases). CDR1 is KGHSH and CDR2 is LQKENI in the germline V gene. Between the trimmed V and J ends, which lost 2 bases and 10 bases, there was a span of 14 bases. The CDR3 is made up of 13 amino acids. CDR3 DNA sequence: TGTGCCAGCTCACCATGGGAAGGGGAAGACTACACCTTC. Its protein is CASSPWEGEDYTF.

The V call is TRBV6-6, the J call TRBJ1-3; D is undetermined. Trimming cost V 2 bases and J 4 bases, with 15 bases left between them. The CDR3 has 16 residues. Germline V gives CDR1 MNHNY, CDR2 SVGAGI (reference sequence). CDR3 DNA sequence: TGTGCCAGCAGTTACCCGACCCGGGGTTCCGGAAACACCATATATTTT. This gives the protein CASSYPTRGSGNTIYF.

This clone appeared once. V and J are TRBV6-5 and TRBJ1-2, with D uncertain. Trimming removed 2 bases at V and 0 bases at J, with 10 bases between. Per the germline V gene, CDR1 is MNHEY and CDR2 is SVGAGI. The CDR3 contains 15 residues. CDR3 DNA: TGTGCCAGCAGTTACGTCGGGAAAGCTAACTATGGCTACACCTTC. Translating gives CASSYVGKANYGYTF.

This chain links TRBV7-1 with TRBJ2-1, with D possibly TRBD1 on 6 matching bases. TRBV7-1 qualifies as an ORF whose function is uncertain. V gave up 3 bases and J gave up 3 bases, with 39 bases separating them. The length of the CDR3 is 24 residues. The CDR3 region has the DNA TGTGCCAGCAGCTCCCCCATCGAGTTGCTAAAAACCAGAGGTCGACAGGCGAACTACAATGAGCAGTTCTTC. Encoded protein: CASSSPIELLKTRGRQANYNEQFF.

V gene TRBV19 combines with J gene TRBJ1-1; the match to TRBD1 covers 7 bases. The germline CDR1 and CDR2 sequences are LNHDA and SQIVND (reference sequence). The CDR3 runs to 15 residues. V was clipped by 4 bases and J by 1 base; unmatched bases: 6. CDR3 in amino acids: CASSTPRTGNTEAFF. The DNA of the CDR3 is TGTGCCAGTAGTACCCCCCGGACAGGGAACACTGAAGCTTTCTTT.

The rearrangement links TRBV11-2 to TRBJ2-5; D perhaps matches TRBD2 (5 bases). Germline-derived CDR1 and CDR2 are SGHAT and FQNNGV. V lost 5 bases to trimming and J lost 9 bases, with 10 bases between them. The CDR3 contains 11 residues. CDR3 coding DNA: TGTGCCAGCAGCCCGGGGTCTGCCCAGTACTTC. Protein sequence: CASSPGSAQYF.

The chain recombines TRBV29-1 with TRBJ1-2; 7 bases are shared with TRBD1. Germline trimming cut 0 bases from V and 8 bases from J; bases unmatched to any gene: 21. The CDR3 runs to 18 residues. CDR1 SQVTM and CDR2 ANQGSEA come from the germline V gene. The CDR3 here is CSVEDHRQARQGAGGYTF. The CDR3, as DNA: TGCAGCGTTGAAGATCATCGACAGGCCCGACAGGGAGCAGGAGGCTACACCTTC.

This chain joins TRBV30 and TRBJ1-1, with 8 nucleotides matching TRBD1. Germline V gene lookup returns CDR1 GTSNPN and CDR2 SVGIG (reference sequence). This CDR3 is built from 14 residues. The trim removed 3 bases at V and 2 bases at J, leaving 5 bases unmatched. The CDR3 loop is CAWRAGGPNTEAFF. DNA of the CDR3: TGTGCCTGGAGAGCAGGGGGCCCTAACACTGAAGCTTTCTTT.

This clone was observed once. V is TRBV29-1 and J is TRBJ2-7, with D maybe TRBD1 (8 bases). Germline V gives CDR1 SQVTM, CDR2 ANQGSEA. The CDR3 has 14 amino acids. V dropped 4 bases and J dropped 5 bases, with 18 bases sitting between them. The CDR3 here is CSVAGTGGRDEQYF. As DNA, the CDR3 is TGCAGCGTTGCCGGGACAGGAGGGAGGGACGAGCAGTACTTC.

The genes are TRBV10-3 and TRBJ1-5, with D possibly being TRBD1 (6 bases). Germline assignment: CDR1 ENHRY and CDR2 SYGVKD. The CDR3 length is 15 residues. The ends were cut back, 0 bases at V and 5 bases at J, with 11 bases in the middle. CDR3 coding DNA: TGTGCCATCAGTGAGTCGAGGGGGGGTTATCAGCCCCAGCATTTT. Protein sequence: CAISESRGGYQPQHF.

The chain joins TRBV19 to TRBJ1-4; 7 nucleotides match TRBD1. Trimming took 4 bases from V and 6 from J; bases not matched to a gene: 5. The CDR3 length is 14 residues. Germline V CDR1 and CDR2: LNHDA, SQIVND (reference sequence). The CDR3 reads CASSNDRADEKLFF. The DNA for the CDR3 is TGTGCCAGTAGTAACGACAGGGCTGATGAAAAACTGTTTTTT.

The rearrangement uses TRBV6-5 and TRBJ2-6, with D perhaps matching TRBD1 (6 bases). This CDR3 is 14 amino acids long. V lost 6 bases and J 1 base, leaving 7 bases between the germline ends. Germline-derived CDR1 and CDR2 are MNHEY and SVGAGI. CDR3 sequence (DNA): TGTGCCAGCAGCCAGGGGTCTGGGGCCAACGTCCTGACTTTC. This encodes CASSQGSGANVLTF.

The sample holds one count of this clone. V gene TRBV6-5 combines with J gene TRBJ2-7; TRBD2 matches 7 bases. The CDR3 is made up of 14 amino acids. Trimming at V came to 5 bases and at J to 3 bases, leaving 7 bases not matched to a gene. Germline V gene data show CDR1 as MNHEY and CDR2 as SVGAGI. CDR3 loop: CASSRDGRLYEQYF. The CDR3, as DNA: TGTGCCAGCAGTCGGGACGGGAGGCTCTACGAGCAGTACTTC.

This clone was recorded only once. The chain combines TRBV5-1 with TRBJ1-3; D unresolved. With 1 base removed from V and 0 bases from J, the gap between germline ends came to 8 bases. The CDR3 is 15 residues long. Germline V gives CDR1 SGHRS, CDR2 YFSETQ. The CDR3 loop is CASSLQVSSGNTIYF. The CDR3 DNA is TGCGCCAGCAGCTTGCAGGTCAGCTCTGGAAACACCATATATTTT. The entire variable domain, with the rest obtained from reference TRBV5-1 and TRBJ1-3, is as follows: KAGVTQTPRYLIKTRGQQVTLSCSPISGHRSVSWYQQTPGQGLQFLFEYFSETQRNKGNFPGRFSGRQFSNSRSEMNVSTLELGDSALYLCASSLQVSSGNTIYFGEGSWLTVV.

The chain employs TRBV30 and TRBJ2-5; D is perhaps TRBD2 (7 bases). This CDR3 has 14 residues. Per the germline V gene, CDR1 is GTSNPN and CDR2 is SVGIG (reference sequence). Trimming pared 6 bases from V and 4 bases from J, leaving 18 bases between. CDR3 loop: CACNAGGRGETQYF. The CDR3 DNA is TGTGCCTGCAACGCCGGGGGGCGAGGAGAGACCCAGTACTTC.

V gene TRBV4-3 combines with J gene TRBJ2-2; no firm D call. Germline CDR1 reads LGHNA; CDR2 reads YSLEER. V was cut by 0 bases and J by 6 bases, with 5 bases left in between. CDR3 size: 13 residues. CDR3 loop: CASSQDPSGELFF. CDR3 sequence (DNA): TGCGCCAGCAGCCAAGATCCTTCCGGGGAGCTGTTTTTT.

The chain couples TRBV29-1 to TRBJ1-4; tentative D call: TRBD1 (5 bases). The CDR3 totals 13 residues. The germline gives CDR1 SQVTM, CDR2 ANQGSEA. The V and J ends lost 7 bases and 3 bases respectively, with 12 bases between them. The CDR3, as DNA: TGCAGCGCTCGCCAGGGCCCTAATGAAAAACTGTTTTTT. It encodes CSARQGPNEKLFF. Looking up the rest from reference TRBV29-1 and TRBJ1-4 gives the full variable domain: SAVISQKPSRDICQRGTSLTIQCQVDSQVTMMFWYRQQPGQSLTLIATANQGSEATYESGFVIDKFPISRPNLTFSTLTVSNMSPEDSSIYLCSARQGPNEKLFFGSGTQLSVL.

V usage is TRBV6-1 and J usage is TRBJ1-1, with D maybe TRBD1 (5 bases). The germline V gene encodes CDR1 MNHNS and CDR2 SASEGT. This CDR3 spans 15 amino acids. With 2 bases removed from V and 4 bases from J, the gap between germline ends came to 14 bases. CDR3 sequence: CASSESGWGGTEAFF. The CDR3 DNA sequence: TGTGCCAGCAGTGAAAGTGGGTGGGGGGGCACTGAAGCTTTCTTT.

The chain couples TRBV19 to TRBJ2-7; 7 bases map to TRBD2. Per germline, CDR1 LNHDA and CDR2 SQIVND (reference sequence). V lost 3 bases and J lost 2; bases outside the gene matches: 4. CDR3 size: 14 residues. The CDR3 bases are TGTGCCAGTAGTATCCAGCGGGACGCCTACGAGCAGTACTTC. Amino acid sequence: CASSIQRDAYEQYF. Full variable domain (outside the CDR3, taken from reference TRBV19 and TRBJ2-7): DGGITQSPKYLFRKEGQNVTLSCEQNLNHDAMYWYRQDPGQGLRLIYYSQIVNDFQKGDIAEGYSVSREKKESFPLTVTSAQKNPTAFYLCASSIQRDAYEQYFGPGTRLTVT.

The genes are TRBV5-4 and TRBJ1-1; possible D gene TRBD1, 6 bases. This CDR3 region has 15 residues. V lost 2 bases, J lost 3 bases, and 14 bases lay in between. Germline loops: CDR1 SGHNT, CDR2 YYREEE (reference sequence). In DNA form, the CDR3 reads TGTGCCAGCAGCTTCCTTGTTGAGGGGGACACTGAAGCTTTCTTT. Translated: CASSFLVEGDTEAFF.

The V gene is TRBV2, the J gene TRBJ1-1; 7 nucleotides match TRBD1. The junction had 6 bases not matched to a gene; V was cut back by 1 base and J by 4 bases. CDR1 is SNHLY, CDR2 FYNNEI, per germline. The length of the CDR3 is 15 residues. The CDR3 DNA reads TGTGCCAGCAGTGAAGGCAGGGGGTCGTCCACTGAAGCTTTCTTT. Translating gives CASSEGRGSSTEAFF.

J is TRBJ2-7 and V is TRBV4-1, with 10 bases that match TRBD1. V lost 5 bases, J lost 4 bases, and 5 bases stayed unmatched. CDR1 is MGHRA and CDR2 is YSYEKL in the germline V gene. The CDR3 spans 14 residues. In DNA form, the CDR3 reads TGCGCCAGCAGCATCCCGGGACAGGGGTACGAGCAGTACTTC. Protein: CASSIPGQGYEQYF.

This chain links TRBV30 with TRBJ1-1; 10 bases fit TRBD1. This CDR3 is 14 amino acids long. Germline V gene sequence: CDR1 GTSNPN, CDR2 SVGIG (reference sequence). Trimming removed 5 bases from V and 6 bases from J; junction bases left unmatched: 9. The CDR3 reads CAWFRDRGSPEAFF. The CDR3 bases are TGTGCCTGGTTTCGGGACAGGGGTAGTCCTGAAGCTTTCTTT.

The CDR3, as DNA: TGCAGCGTTGAGCGTCAAAACTATGGCTACACCTTC. It codes for CSVERQNYGYTF. This chain connects TRBV29-1 to TRBJ1-2; D is unclear. Trimming pared 3 bases from V and 2 bases from J, leaving 7 bases between. This CDR3 region has 12 residues. Germline V gives CDR1 SQVTM, CDR2 ANQGSEA.

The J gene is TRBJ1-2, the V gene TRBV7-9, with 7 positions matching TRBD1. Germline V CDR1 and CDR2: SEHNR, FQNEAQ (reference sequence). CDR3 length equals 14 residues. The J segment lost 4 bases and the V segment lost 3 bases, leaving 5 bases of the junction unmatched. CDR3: CASSLQGDSYGYTF. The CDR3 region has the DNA TGTGCCAGCAGCTTGCAAGGGGACAGCTATGGCTACACCTTC.